The clone carrying this T cell receptor (beta chain) was recorded once. The antigen remains undetermined. The study ran its PCR with 60 Vbeta and 13 Jbeta primers. Clones were read by immunoSEQ multiplex PCR, and TCRdb kept only the in-frame ones, dropping some. The data show roughly 170,000 clones, 84% seen once. This specimen comes from a study of cytomegalovirus exposure and HLA in healthy donors. Notes on the study in general: In a later analysis, more than 15,000 TCR beta sequences were associated with HLA alleles at 0.05 false discovery rate.

The clonotype originates from a girl aged 2-15 years in good health and CMV-seropositive. Sample: PBMCs.

Written as DNA, the CDR3 is TGCGCCAGCAGCCAAGAAGGTTTACAGGGTGGTGGCTACACCTTC. It codes for CASSQEGLQGGGYTF. The chain couples TRBV4-1 to TRBJ1-2, with TRBD1 as a possible D gene (6 bases). The germline V and J ends were trimmed by 0 bases and 7 bases, with 15 bases remaining between them. Germline CDR1 and CDR2: MGHRA and YSYEKL. This CDR3 is built from 15 residues.